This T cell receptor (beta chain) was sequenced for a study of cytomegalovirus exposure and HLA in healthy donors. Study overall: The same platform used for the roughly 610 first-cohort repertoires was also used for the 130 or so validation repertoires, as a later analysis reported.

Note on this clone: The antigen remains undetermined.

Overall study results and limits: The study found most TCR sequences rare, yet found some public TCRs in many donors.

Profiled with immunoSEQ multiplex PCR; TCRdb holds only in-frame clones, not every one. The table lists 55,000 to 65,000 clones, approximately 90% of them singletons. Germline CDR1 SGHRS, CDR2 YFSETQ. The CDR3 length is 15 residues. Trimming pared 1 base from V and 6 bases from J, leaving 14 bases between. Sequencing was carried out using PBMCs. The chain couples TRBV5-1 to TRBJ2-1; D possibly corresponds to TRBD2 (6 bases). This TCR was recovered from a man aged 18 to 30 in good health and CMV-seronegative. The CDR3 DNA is TGCGCCAGCAGCTTGTCGGAGGGAAGAGGCAATGAGCAGTTCTTC. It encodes CASSLSEGRGNEQFF.